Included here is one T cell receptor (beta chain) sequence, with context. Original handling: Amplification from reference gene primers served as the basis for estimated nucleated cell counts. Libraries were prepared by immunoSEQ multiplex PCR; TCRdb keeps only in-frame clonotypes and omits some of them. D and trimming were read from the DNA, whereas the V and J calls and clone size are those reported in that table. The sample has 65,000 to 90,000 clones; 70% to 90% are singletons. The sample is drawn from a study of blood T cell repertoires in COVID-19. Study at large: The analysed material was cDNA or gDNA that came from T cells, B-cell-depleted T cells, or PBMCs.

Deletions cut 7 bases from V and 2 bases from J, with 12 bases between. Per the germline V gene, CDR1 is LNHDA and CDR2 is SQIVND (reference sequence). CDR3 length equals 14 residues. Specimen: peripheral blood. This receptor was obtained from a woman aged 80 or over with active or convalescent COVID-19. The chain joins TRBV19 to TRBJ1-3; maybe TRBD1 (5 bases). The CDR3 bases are TGTGCCAGTACCCCCGGACATCCTGGAAACACCATATATTTT. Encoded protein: CASTPGHPGNTIYF.